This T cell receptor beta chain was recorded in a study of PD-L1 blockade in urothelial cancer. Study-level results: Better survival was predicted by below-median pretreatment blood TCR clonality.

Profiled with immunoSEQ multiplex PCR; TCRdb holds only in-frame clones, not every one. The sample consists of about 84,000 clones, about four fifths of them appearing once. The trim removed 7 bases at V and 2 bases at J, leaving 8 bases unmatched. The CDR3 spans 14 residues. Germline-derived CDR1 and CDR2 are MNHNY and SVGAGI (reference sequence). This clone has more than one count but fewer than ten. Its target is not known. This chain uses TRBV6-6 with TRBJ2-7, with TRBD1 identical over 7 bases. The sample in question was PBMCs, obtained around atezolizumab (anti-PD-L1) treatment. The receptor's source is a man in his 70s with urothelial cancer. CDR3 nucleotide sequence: TGTGCCAGCACCAACCGGGACAGTCCCTACGAGCAGTACTTC. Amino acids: CASTNRDSPYEQYF.